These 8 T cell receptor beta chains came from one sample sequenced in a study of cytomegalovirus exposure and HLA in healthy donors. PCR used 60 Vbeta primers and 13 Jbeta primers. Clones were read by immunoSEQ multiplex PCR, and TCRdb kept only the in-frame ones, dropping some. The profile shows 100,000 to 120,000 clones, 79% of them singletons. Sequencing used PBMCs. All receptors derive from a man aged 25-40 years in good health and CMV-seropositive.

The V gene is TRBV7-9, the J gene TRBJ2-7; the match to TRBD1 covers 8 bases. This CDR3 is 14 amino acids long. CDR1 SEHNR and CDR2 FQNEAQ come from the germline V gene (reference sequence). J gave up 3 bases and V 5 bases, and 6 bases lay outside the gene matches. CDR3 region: CASSNRDRFYEQYF. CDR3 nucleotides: TGTGCCAGCAGCAACCGGGACAGGTTCTACGAGCAGTACTTC. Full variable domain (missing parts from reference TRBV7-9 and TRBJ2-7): DTGVSQNPRHKITKRGQNVTFRCDPISEHNRLYWYRQTLGQGPEFLTYFQNEAQLEKSRLLSDRFSAERPKGSFSTLEIQRTEQGDSAMYLCASSNRDRFYEQYFGPGTRLTVT.

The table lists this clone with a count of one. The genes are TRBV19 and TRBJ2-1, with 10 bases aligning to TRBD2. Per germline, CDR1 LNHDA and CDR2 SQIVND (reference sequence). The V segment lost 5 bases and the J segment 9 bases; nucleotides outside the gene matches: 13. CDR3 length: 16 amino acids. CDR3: CASSALSSGGHGEQFF. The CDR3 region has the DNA TGTGCCAGTAGTGCCCTTAGTAGCGGGGGGCATGGTGAGCAGTTCTTC.

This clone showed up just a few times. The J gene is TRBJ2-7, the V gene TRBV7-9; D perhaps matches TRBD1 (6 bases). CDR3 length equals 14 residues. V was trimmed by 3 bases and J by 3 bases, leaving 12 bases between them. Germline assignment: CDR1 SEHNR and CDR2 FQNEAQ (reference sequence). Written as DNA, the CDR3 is TGTGCCAGCAGCTTCTCGGGACACCTCTACGAGCAGTACTTC. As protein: CASSFSGHLYEQYF.

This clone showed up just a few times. Here the CDR3 reads CASSERPTRGKLFF. The CDR3 coding sequence is TGTGCCAGCAGTGAGAGGCCTACCCGGGGAAAACTGTTTTTT. The chain carries TRBV2 and TRBJ1-4; D gene uncertain. CDR1 and CDR2 from the germline V gene are SNHLY and FYNNEI. This CDR3 has 14 residues. The V gene lost 3 bases and the J gene lost 10 bases, with 15 bases spanning the gap.

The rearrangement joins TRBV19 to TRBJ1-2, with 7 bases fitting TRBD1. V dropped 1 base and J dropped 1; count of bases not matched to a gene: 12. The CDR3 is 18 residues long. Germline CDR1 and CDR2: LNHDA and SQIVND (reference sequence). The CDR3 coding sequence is TGTGCCAGTAGTATAGCCGGGACAGATTATAAGCTTAACTATGGCTACACCTTC. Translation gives CASSIAGTDYKLNYGYTF.

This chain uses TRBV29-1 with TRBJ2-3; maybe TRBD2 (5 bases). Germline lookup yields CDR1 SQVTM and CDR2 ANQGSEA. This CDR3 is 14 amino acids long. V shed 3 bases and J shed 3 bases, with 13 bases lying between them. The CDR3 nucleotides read TGCAGCGTTGATTCCTGGGGAGTGACAGATACGCAGTATTTT. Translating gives CSVDSWGVTDTQYF.

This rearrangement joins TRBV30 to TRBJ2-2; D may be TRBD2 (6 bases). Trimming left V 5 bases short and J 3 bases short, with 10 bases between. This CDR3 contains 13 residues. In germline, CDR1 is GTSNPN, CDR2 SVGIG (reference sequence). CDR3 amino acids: CAWLPGDTGELFF. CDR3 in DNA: TGTGCCTGGCTCCCGGGGGACACCGGGGAGCTGTTTTTT.

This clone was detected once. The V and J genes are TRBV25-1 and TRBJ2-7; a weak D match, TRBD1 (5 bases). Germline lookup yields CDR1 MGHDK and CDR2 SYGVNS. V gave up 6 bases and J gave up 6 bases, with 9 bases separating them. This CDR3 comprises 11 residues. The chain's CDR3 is CASSRVREQYF. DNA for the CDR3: TGTGCCAGCAGCAGGGTTCGCGAGCAGTACTTC.